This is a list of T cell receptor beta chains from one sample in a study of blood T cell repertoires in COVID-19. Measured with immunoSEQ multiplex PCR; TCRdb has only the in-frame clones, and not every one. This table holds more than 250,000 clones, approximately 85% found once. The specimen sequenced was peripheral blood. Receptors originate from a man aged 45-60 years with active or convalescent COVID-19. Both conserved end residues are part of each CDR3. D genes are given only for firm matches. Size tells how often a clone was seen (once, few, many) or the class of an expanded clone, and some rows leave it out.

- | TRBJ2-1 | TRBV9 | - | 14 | CASSVDGGNNEQFF | TGTGCCAGCAGCGTAGACGGGGGTAACAATGAGCAGTTCTTC
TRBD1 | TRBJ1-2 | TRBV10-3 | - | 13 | CATGQGINYGYTF | TGTGCCACCGGACAGGGGATAAACTATGGCTACACCTTC
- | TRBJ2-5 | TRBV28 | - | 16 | CASSLRGGRPEETQYF | TGTGCCAGCAGTTTAAGGGGGGGGCGCCCCGAAGAGACCCAGTACTTC
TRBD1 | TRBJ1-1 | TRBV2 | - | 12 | CASSGLGGLAFF | TGTGCCAGCAGTGGTTTAGGGGGCTTAGCTTTCTTT
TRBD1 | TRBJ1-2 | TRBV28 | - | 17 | CASSSGGQNAQYYGYTF | TGTGCCAGCAGTTCTGGGGGACAGAACGCCCAATACTATGGCTACACCTTC
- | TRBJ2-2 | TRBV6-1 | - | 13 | CASSEEGAGELFF | TGTGCCAGCAGCGAAGAGGGGGCCGGGGAGCTGTTTTTT
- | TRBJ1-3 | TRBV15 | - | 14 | CATSTFSSGNTIYF | TGTGCCACCAGCACCTTCAGCTCTGGAAACACCATATATTTT
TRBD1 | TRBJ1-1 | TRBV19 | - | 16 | CASSMEPQKQGIIAFF | TGTGCCAGTAGTATGGAGCCCCAAAAACAGGGGATTATTGCTTTCTTT
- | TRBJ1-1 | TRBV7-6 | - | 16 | CASSPLVGGLNTEAFF | TGTGCCAGCAGCCCGCTCGTGGGAGGCCTGAACACTGAAGCTTTCTTT
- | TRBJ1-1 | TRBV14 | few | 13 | CASSWGVNTEAFF | TGTGCCAGCAGCTGGGGGGTGAACACTGAAGCTTTCTTT